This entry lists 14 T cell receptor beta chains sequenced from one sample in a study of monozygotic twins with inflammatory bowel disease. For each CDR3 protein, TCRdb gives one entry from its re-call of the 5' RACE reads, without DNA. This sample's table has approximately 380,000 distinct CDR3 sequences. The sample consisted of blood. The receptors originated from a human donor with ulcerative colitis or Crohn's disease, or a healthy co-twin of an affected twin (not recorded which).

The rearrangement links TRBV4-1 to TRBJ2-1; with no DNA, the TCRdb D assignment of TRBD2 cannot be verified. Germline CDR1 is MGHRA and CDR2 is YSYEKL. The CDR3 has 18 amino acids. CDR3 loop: CASSQDPIVLAGANEQFF.

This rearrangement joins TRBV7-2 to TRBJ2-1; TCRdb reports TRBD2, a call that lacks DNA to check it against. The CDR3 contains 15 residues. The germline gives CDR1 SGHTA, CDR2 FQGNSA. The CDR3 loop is CASSQTTGTYNEQFF.

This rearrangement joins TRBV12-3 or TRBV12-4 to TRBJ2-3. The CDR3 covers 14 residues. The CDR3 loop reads CASSLGGSTDTQYF.

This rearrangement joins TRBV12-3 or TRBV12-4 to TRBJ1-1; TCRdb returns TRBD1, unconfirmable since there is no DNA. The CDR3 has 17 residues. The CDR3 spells CASSLVQSGWGDTEAFF.

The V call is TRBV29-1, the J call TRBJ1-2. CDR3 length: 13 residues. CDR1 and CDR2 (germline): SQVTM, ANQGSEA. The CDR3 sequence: CSVEDPFSYGYTF. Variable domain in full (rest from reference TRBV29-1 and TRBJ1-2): SAVISQKPSRDICQRGTSLTIQCQVDSQVTMMFWYRQQPGQSLTLIATANQGSEATYESGFVIDKFPISRPNLTFSTLTVSNMSPEDSSIYLCSVEDPFSYGYTFGSGTRLTVV.

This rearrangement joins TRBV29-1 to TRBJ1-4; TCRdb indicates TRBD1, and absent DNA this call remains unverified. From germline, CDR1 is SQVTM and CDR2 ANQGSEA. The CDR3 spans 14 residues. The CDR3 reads CSVANRVGDEKLFF.

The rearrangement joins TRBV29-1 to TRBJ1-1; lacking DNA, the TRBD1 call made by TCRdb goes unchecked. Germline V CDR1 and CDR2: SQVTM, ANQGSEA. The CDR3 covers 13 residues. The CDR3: CSVELVRDLEAFF.

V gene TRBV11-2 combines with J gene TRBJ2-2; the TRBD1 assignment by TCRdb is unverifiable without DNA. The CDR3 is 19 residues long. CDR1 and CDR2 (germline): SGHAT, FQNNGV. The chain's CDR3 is CASSLGRQGALLGVLELFF.

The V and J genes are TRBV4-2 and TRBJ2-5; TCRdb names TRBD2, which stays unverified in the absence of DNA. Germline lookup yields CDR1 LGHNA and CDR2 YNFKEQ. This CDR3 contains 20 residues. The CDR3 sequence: CASSQELLAGGPGVGETQYF.

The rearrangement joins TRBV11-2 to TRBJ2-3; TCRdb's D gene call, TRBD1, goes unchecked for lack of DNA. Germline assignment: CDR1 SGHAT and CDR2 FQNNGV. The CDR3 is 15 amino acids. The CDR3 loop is CASSLRGAHADTQYF.

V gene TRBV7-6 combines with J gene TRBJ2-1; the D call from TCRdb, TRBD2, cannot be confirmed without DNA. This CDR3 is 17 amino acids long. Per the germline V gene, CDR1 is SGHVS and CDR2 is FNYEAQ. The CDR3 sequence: CASSSTSGGRSYNEQFF.

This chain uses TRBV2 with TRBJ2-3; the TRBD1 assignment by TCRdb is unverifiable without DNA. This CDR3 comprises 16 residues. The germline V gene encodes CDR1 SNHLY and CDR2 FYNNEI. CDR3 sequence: CASSQRQTRHTDTQYF.

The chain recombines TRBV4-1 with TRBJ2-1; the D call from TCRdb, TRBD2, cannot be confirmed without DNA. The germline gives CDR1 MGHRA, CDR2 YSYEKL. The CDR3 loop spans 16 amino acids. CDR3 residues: CASSQDRVSSYNEQFF.

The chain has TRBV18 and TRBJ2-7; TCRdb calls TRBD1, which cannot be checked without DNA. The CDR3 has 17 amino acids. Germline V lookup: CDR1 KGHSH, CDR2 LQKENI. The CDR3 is CASSPLKIGTGFYEQYF. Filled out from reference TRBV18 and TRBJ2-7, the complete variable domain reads NAGVMQNPRHLVRRRGQEARLRCSPMKGHSHVYWYRQLPEEGLKFMVYLQKENIIDESGMPKERFSAEFPKEGPSILRIQQVVRGDSAAYFCASSPLKIGTGFYEQYFGPGTRLTVT.